The clone carrying this T cell receptor beta chain has more than one count but fewer than ten. Its antigen is undetermined. The data stem from a study of beta chain features in type 1 diabetes. Regarding the study as a whole: Shorter TCRB CDR3s, moderately but significantly so, marked every one of the four CD4+ subsets in Type 1 diabetes patients. Researchers reported that naive, central memory and Treg TCRB repertoires appeared more similar in patients than in healthy donors.

What was sequenced were expressed TCRB transcripts, since all of the isolated RNA had been reverse transcribed. Using immunoSEQ multiplex PCR, the repertoire was profiled, and TCRdb retains in-frame clones only, with some absent. The sample lists some 350,000 clones; around 9.6% were seen once. Each population that was sorted was more than 98% pure. The source is a man younger than 45 with type 1 diabetes. The source material was central memory CD4+ T cells from blood.

Here the CDR3 reads CASSSERGLSYNEQFF. As DNA, the CDR3 is TGTGCCAGCAGCTCCGAGCGGGGTCTCTCCTACAATGAGCAGTTCTTC. The gene calls are TRBV4-2 and TRBJ2-1; 7 bases are shared with TRBD2. CDR3 length: 16 amino acids. The ends lost 5 bases at V and 0 bases at J; junction bases unmatched: 7. In germline, CDR1 is LGHNA, CDR2 YNFKEQ.